These 21 T cell receptor beta chains originate from one sample sequenced in a study of CD8 T cells in ankylosing spondylitis. One entry per CDR3 protein results from TCRdb running MiXCR on the 5' RACE reads. The table has a few hundred thousand distinct CDR3 sequences, about 10% seen once. Input material: blood, either unsorted or a sorted T cell fraction (not recorded which). The receptors come from a male donor with ankylosing spondylitis or in good health (not recorded which).

The chain uses TRBV7-2 and TRBJ1-2; D is unresolved. Trimming left V 5 bases short and J 0 bases short, with 16 bases between. This CDR3 contains 16 residues. Germline V lookup: CDR1 SGHTA, CDR2 FQGNSA. CDR3 DNA sequence: TGTGCCAGCAGCCCCGGGCGAAAACCTCCTAACTATGGCTACACCTTC. It is translated as CASSPGRKPPNYGYTF.

This clonotype was detected many times. V usage is TRBV6-1 and J usage is TRBJ2-7; possible D gene TRBD2, 6 bases. CDR3 length: 15 residues. V was clipped by 7 bases and J by 6 bases, with 22 bases between them. Germline-derived CDR1 and CDR2 are MNHNS and SASEGT. The CDR3 loop reads CASIQEAGFSSEQYF. CDR3 bases: TGTGCCAGCATTCAAGAGGCGGGATTCTCCAGCGAGCAGTACTTC.

This clonotype was seen only a few times. The chain has TRBV7-8 and TRBJ2-7; TRBD2 aligns across 10 bases. The germline gives CDR1 SGHVS, CDR2 FQNEAQ. CDR3 size: 15 residues. V lost 5 bases, J lost 2 bases, and 6 bases stayed unmatched. For the CDR3, the DNA is TGTGCCAGCAGCCAGAGGACTAGCGGTGCCTACGAGCAGTACTTC. It translates to CASSQRTSGAYEQYF.

This clonotype has at least ten counts. The chain is built from TRBV5-6 and TRBJ1-5; D gene uncertain. The CDR3 length is 14 residues. Germline loops: CDR1 SGHDT, CDR2 YYEEEE. V lost 0 bases to trimming and J lost 7 bases, with 11 bases between them. CDR3 nucleotides: TGTGCCAGCAGCTTGGCTCCGGGCGGACAGCCCCAGCATTTT. It codes for CASSLAPGGQPQHF.

The V gene is TRBV7-2, the J gene TRBJ1-2, with D possibly matching TRBD1 (5 bases). V was cut by 6 bases and J by 7 bases, with 15 bases left in between. The CDR3 consists of 13 residues. Germline CDR1 is SGHTA and CDR2 is FQGNSA. CDR3 nucleotide sequence: TGTGCCAGCAGTCGCCCCCAGGGCGTTGGCTACACCTTC. It translates to CASSRPQGVGYTF.

This clonotype was observed many times. The CDR3 sequence: CASSQAGVGSYNEQFF. DNA of the CDR3: TGCGCCAGCAGCCAGGCGGGAGTAGGGTCCTACAATGAGCAGTTCTTC. This chain connects TRBV5-1 to TRBJ2-1; TRBD2 agrees at 7 bases. The junction had 8 bases not matched to a gene; V was cut back by 4 bases and J by 1 base. Germline CDR1 SGHRS, CDR2 YFSETQ. This CDR3 has 16 amino acids.

In this sample, this clonotype turned up many times. This chain links TRBV10-3 with TRBJ2-3, with TRBD2 matching 10 bases. The J segment lost 0 bases and the V segment lost 6 bases, leaving 12 bases of the junction unmatched. Germline V lookup: CDR1 ENHRY, CDR2 SYGVKD. The CDR3 contains 18 residues. This CDR3 is CAISRRIGLAVSTDTQYF. The CDR3 DNA reads TGTGCCATCAGCAGGCGGATAGGACTAGCGGTTAGCACAGATACGCAGTATTTT.

This clonotype was counted only a few times. The chain joins TRBV21-1 to TRBJ1-5; no DNA check was done on the table's D call, TRBD1. TRBV21-1 is a known pseudogene. This CDR3 has 16 residues. CDR3 loop: CASSKFQTGGGQPQHF. The CDR3 region has the DNA TGTGCCAGCAGCAAATTTCAAACAGGGGGTGGACAGCCCCAGCATTTT.

This clonotype was seen only a few times. The CDR3 loop is CASSRRWDTQYF. In DNA, the CDR3 is TGTGCCAGCAGCCGGCGGTGGGATACGCAGTATTTT. This chain joins TRBV7-2 and TRBJ2-3; no definite D call. This CDR3 region has 12 residues. Between the trimmed V and J ends, which lost 5 bases and 6 bases, there was a span of 9 bases. The germline V gene encodes CDR1 SGHTA and CDR2 FQGNSA.

There are many counts of this clonotype. The chain is built from TRBV4-2 and TRBJ1-3; D unresolved. From germline, CDR1 is LGHNA and CDR2 YNFKEQ. Deletions cut 1 base from V and 8 bases from J, with 15 bases between. The CDR3 covers 15 residues. Written as DNA, the CDR3 is TGTGCCAGCAGCCAAGTGTCGAGTGGGTCTGACACCATATATTTT. Translating gives CASSQVSSGSDTIYF.

This clonotype was recorded many times. The chain joins TRBV5-1 to TRBJ2-7; tentative D call: TRBD2 (5 bases). Per germline, CDR1 SGHRS and CDR2 YFSETQ. V was clipped by 2 bases and J by 1 base, with 13 bases between them. CDR3 length: 15 residues. CDR3 in amino acids: CASSFRRDTSYEQYF. The CDR3 DNA reads TGCGCCAGCAGCTTTAGACGGGATACGTCCTACGAGCAGTACTTC.

The chain employs TRBV2 and TRBJ2-3; D uncertain. The CDR3 totals 10 residues. The V and J ends lost 8 bases and 4 bases respectively, with 4 bases between them. Germline lookup yields CDR1 SNHLY and CDR2 FYNNEI. CDR3 nucleotide sequence: TGTGCCAGCGGGTCAGATACGCAGTATTTT. As protein: CASGSDTQYF.

In nucleotides, the CDR3 is TGTGCCAGCAGTGAAAGGGGTTATGCCACTGAAGCTTTCTTT. It yields the protein CASSERGYATEAFF. The chain is built from TRBV6-1 and TRBJ1-1, with D perhaps matching TRBD1 (5 bases). CDR1 is MNHNS, CDR2 SASEGT, per germline. V was shortened by 2 bases and J by 4 bases, with 11 bases between the two germline ends. The length of the CDR3 is 14 residues.

In its sample, this clonotype was seen many times. The chain joins TRBV5-1 to TRBJ2-7; no clear D gene. V lost 0 bases to trimming and J lost 2 bases, with 12 bases between them. Germline assignment: CDR1 SGHRS and CDR2 YFSETQ. The CDR3 has 15 residues. CDR3 in DNA: TGCGCCAGCAGCTTGGCTTGGACGGAAGCCTACGAGCAGTACTTC. It is translated as CASSLAWTEAYEQYF.

At least ten counts were recorded for this clonotype. V and J are TRBV12-3 or TRBV12-4 and TRBJ2-5; D is undetermined. The V end lost 1 base, the J end lost 4 bases, and 4 bases lay between the germline ends. The CDR3 is 12 amino acids. CDR3 sequence reads: CASSLGIETQYF. In DNA form, the CDR3 reads TGTGCCAGCAGTTTAGGTATAGAGACCCAGTACTTC.

This clonotype was seen ten or more times. V usage is TRBV3-1 and J usage is TRBJ2-1, with D possibly matching TRBD2 (6 bases). There are 17 residues in the CDR3. CDR1 and CDR2 from the germline V gene are LGHDT and YNNKEL (reference sequence). V was pared by 1 base and J by 6 bases, with 19 bases between. The CDR3: CASSQGYRGSRGNEQFF. The CDR3 coding sequence is TGTGCCAGCAGCCAAGGGTATCGGGGGAGCCGGGGCAATGAGCAGTTCTTC.

This clonotype appeared many times. The chain has TRBV3-1 and TRBJ1-1, with a tentative D call TRBD1 (6 bases). CDR1 and CDR2 from the germline V gene are LGHDT and YNNKEL (reference sequence). This CDR3 region has 12 residues. Between the trimmed V and J ends, which lost 7 bases and 5 bases, there was a span of 11 bases. The CDR3 nucleotides read TGTGCCAGCAAGACAGGTCGGACTGAAGCTTTCTTT. Translating gives CASKTGRTEAFF.

The CDR3 bases are TGTGCCAGCCTCTCTTCGAACACCGGGGAGCTGTTTTTT. This translates into CASLSSNTGELFF. V and J are TRBV5-5 and TRBJ2-2, with no clear D. CDR1 is SGHKS and CDR2 is YYEKEE in the germline V gene (reference sequence). This CDR3 has 13 residues. Trimming pared 7 bases from V and 0 bases from J, leaving 7 bases between.

This clonotype was picked up a small number of times. The chain employs TRBV20-1 and TRBJ2-3; 10 nucleotides match TRBD2. J was trimmed by 6 bases and V by 4 bases; bases with no gene match: 13. This CDR3 contains 16 residues. Germline V gene lookup returns CDR1 DFQATT and CDR2 SNEGSKA (reference sequence). This CDR3 reads CSANPYEEREGDTQYF. As DNA, the CDR3 is TGCAGTGCTAACCCTTATGAGGAGCGGGAGGGGGATACGCAGTATTTT.

This clonotype has at least ten counts. The chain employs TRBV24-1 and TRBJ2-1; 9 bases are shared with TRBD2. Germline lookup yields CDR1 KGHDR and CDR2 SFDVKD. There are 14 residues in the CDR3. V lost 4 bases, J lost 11 bases, and 8 bases stayed unmatched. The CDR3 DNA is TGTGCCACCAGTGACCGGACTAGCGTTGGAAAGCAGTTCTTC. Encoded protein: CATSDRTSVGKQFF.

In this sample, this clonotype turned up a few times. This chain uses TRBV5-1 with TRBJ1-2; D is perhaps TRBD1 (6 bases). This CDR3 is built from 14 residues. V was clipped by 2 bases and J by 4 bases, with 12 bases between them. Per germline, CDR1 SGHRS and CDR2 YFSETQ. CDR3 sequence reads: CASSFYDRSYGYTF. The CDR3 region has the DNA TGCGCCAGCAGCTTCTATGACAGGTCCTATGGCTACACCTTC.